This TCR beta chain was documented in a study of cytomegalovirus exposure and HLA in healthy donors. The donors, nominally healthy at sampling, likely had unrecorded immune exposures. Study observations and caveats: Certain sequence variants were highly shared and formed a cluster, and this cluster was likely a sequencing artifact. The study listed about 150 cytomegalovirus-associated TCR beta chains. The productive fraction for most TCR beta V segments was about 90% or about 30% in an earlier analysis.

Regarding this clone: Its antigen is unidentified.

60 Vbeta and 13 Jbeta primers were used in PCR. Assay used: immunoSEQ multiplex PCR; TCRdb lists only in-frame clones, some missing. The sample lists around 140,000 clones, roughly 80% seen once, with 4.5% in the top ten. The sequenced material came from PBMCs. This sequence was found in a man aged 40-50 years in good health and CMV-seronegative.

CDR3 amino acids: CASSIGTGGSNTEAFF. The DNA of the CDR3 is TGTGCCAGTAGTATTGGGACAGGAGGGTCGAACACTGAAGCTTTCTTT. This chain joins TRBV19 and TRBJ1-1; 8 bases align to TRBD1. The trim removed 3 bases at V and 1 base at J, leaving 7 bases unmatched. There are 16 residues in the CDR3. Looked up from germline, CDR1 is LNHDA and CDR2 is SQIVND (reference sequence).